This T cell receptor beta chain was obtained from a study of blood T cell repertoires in COVID-19 (dated by TCRdb to 2019 to 2021). General notes on the study: The collaborator samples originated in the United States, Italy and Spain and spanned the acute and convalescent phases of COVID-19. HLA class I and class II types, where available, came from metadata supplied by the sample provider rather than from assay-based typing. The prospective study material was composed of cDNA or gDNA derived from T cells, B-cell-depleted T cells, or PBMCs. The repertoires were released in a freely available public database meant as a resource for research on the immune response to SARS-CoV-2. Deeply sampled blood TCRbeta repertoires from subjects exposed to, actively infected with, or recovered from COVID-19 were included in the dataset. The samples were drawn from two sources: the first 160 participants of the ongoing ImmuneRACE study, and some 1,300 subjects contributed by 6 global collaborators. Sample metadata almost always included a de-identified subject ID, COVID-19 status, age in years and sex. Study-wide conclusions, independent of this receptor: The amount of clinical and demographic metadata varied by source and participant and was provided uncurated.

With regard to this clone: It has no known antigen specificity. There are no base qualities to consult, and no much larger clone falls within one base.

From cysteine to phenylalanine, the CDR3 is 13 amino acids long. CDR3 DNA is the only sequence kept; it has 39 bases, read in frame from the first base. V trim: 6 bases; J trim: 3 bases; unmatched bases: 2. CDR1 and CDR2, looked up from the germline V gene, are ENHRY and SYGVKD. The immunoSEQ Assay, a bias-controlled multiplex PCR, was used to amplify TCRbeta CDR3 regions from genomic DNA. The published analysis was carried out like this. Within the assay, amplification of reference gene primers was used to estimate how many nucleated cells each sample contained. To quantify the absolute abundance of each unique TCRbeta CDR3 rearrangement, sequence reads were collapsed and filtered. For each sample, productive Simpson clonality was calculated as the square root of Simpson's diversity index over productive rearrangements. TCRdb took this table from immuneACCESS and kept in-frame rearrangements with V and J called. Such tables lack part of the clones; where checked against another copy, unresolved V genes explain under half of the gap, and the rest is unexplained. V, J and clone size were drawn from that table, and D and trimming were deduced from the DNA. Recorded for this sample are about 87,000 clones; 70% to 90% of them occurred a single time. Together, the top ten hold roughly 5.1% of the sample.

Collaborating institutions collected whole blood in K2EDTA tubes following their own protocols. For TCRbeta analysis, collaborators shipped samples in one of three forms: frozen whole blood, isolated PBMCs, or DNA extracted from either of those sample types. The V gene is TRBV10-3 and the J gene is TRBJ1-2; 9 bases in the middle match TRBD1. The TCR originated in a man in his forties or fifties with acute or convalescent COVID-19. Material for sequencing was peripheral blood. The CDR3 sequence is CAIRRQGDYGYTF. The sequence in DNA is TGTGCCATCAGGCGACAGGGGGACTATGGCTACACCTTC.